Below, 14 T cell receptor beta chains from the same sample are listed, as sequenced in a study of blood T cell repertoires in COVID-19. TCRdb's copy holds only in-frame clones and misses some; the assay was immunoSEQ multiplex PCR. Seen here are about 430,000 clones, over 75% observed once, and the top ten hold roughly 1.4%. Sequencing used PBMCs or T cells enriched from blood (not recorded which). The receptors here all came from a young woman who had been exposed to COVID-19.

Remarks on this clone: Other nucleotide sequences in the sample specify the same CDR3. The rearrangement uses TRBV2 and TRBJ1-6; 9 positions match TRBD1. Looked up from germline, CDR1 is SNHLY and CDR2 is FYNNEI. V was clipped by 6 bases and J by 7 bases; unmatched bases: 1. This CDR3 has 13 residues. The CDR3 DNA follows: TGTGCCAGCAGCGGACAGGGGAATTCACCCCTCCACTTT. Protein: CASSGQGNSPLHF.

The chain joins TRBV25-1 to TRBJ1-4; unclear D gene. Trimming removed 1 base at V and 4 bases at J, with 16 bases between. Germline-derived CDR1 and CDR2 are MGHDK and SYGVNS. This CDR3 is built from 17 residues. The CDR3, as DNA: TGTGCCAGCAGTGAATTGGCGGCAGTTAATGGTAATGAAAAACTGTTTTTT. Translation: CASSELAAVNGNEKLFF.

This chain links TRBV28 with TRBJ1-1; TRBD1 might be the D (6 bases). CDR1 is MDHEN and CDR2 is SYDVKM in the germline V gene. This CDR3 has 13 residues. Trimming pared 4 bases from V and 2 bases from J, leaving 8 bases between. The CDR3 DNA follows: TGTGCCAGCAGTTCCGGGACAAACACTGAAGCTTTCTTT. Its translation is CASSSGTNTEAFF.

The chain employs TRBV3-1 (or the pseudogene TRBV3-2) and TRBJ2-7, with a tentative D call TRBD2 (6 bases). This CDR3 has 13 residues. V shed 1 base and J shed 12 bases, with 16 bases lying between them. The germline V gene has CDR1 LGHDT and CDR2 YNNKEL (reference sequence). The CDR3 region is CASSQAGGDGPYF. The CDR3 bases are TGTGCCAGCAGCCAAGCAGGAGGGGACGGCCCGTACTTC.

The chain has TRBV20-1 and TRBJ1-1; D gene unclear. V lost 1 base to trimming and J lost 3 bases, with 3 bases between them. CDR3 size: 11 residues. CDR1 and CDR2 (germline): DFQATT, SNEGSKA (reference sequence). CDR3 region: CSARAYTEAFF. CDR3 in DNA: TGCAGTGCTAGAGCATACACTGAAGCTTTCTTT.

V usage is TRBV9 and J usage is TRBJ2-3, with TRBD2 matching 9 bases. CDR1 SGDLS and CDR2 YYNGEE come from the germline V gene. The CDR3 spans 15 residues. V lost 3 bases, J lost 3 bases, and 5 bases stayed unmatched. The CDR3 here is CASSALAGITDTQYF. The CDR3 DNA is TGTGCCAGCAGCGCTCTAGCGGGGATAACAGATACGCAGTATTTT.

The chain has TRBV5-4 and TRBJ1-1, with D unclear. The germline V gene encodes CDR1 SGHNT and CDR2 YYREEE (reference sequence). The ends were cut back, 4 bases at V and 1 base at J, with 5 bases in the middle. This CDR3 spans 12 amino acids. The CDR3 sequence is CASSPGNTEAFF. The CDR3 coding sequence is TGTGCCAGCAGCCCAGGGAACACTGAAGCTTTCTTT.

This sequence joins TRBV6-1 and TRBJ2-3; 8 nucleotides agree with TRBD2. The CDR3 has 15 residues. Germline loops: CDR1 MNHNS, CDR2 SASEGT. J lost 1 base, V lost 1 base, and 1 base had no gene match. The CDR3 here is CASSEGAGGTDTQYF. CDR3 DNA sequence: TGTGCCAGCAGTGAAGGAGCGGGAGGCACAGATACGCAGTATTTT.

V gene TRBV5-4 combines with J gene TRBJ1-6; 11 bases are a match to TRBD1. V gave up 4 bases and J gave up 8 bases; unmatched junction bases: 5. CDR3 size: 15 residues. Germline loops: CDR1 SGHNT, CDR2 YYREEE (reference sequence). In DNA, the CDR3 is TGTGCCAGCAGCAGACCGGGACAGGGGGATTCACCCCTCCACTTT. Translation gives CASSRPGQGDSPLHF.

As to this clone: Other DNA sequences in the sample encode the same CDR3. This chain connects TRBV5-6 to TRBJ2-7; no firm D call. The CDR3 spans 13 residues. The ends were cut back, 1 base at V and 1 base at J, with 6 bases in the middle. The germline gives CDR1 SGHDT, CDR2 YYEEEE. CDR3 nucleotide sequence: TGTGCCAGCAGCTTGCCAGATTCCTACGAGCAGTACTTC. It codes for CASSLPDSYEQYF.

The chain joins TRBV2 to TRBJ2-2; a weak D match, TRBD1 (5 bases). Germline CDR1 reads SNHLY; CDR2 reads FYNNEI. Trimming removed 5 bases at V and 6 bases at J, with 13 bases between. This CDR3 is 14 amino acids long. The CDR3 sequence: CASSPDSNPGELFF. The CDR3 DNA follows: TGTGCCAGCAGTCCAGACAGCAATCCCGGGGAGCTGTTTTTT.

CDR3 in DNA: TGTGCCAGCAGCCCGGGGACTAGCGGGAAAACCTACGAGCAGTACTTC. Translated: CASSPGTSGKTYEQYF. The chain recombines TRBV11-2 with TRBJ2-7; 13 nucleotides align to TRBD2. Germline assignment: CDR1 SGHAT and CDR2 FQNNGV. The CDR3 is made up of 16 amino acids. V dropped 5 bases and J dropped 2; count of bases not matched to a gene: 6.

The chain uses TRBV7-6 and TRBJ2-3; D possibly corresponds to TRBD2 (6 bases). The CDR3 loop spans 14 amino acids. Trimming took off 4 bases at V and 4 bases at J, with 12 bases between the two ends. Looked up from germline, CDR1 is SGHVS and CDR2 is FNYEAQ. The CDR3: CASSSQWGADTQYF. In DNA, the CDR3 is TGTGCCAGCAGCTCCCAGTGGGGGGCAGATACGCAGTATTTT.

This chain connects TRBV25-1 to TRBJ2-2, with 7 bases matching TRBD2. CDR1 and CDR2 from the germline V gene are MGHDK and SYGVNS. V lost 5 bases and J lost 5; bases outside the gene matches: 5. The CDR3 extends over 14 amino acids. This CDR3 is CASSPDGGTGELFF. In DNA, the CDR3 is TGTGCCAGCAGTCCGGACGGGGGGACCGGGGAGCTGTTTTTT.